This T cell receptor (beta chain) was found in a study of blood T cell repertoires in COVID-19. Study context: The origin of the acute and convalescent COVID-19 samples was the United States, Italy and Spain. PBMCs, B-cell-depleted T cells, or T cells provided the cDNA or gDNA that made up the material.

CDR1 is SGHDT and CDR2 is YYEEEE in the germline V gene. V lost 0 bases and J lost 1; bases outside the gene matches: 1. CDR3 length equals 15 residues. In the original workflow: Reference gene primer amplification in the assay estimated nucleated cell counts. Method: immunoSEQ multiplex PCR; TCRdb's copy keeps in-frame clones and lacks some. The DNA gave D and trimming, while V, J and clone size come from that table. In the table there are around 42,000 clones, around four fifths of which are singletons. V gene TRBV5-6 combines with J gene TRBJ1-1; TRBD1 matches 9 bases. The receptor comes from an older man with active or convalescent COVID-19. Sample: peripheral blood. The DNA of the CDR3 is TGTGCCAGCAGCTTGGCGGACAGGGGGAACACTGAAGCTTTCTTT. This gives the protein CASSLADRGNTEAFF.